The 27 T cell receptor beta chains reported below all come from one sample, sequenced in a study of shared clonotypes between healthy human individuals. TCRdb keeps only in-frame clones here, not all; method: immunoSEQ multiplex PCR. The profile covers some 630,000 clones, with 60% to 80% appearing a single time and approximately 1.8% taken by the ten largest. The material sequenced was memory CD4+ T cells sorted from blood. Subset described: CD45RA-negative fraction. The receptors were sampled from a woman in her thirties in good health.

V usage is TRBV4-1 and J usage is TRBJ2-7, with 9 bases fitting TRBD1. The CDR3 covers 15 residues. Looked up from germline, CDR1 is MGHRA and CDR2 is YSYEKL. Trimming cost V 1 base and J 5 bases; bases outside gene matches: 6. The CDR3 DNA reads TGCGCCAGCAGCCAAGCCGGGACAGGGCTCCACGAGCAGTACTTC. This encodes CASSQAGTGLHEQYF.

The chain is built from TRBV19 and TRBJ1-5; D may be TRBD1 (6 bases). Between the trimmed V and J ends, which lost 3 bases and 0 bases, there was a span of 12 bases. This CDR3 region has 16 residues. Germline V lookup: CDR1 LNHDA, CDR2 SQIVND (reference sequence). The CDR3 DNA reads as TGTGCCAGTAGTATGTGGGAGGGGGATAGCAATCAGCCCCAGCATTTT. This codes for CASSMWEGDSNQPQHF. The full variable domain, completed using reference TRBV19 and TRBJ1-5, is DGGITQSPKYLFRKEGQNVTLSCEQNLNHDAMYWYRQDPGQGLRLIYYSQIVNDFQKGDIAEGYSVSREKKESFPLTVTSAQKNPTAFYLCASSMWEGDSNQPQHFGDGTRLSIL.

The V and J genes are TRBV4-1 and TRBJ1-2; a possible D gene is TRBD1 (5 bases). The CDR3 extends over 18 amino acids. V was pared by 0 bases and J by 8 bases, with 25 bases between. Germline V gene lookup returns CDR1 MGHRA and CDR2 YSYEKL. For the CDR3, the DNA is TGCGCCAGCAGCCAAGATCGAGGGGTAGGAGGGCTCGCGGGAGGCTACACCTTC. Encoded protein: CASSQDRGVGGLAGGYTF.

This clone was counted only a few times. The V gene is TRBV29-1, the J gene TRBJ1-1; D gene uncertain. Per the germline V gene, CDR1 is SQVTM and CDR2 is ANQGSEA. This CDR3 is built from 10 residues. V was pared by 7 bases and J by 2 bases, with 5 bases between. The CDR3 nucleotides are TGCAGCGCACGAAACACTGAAGCTTTCTTT. Translation gives CSARNTEAFF.

V is TRBV25-1 and J is TRBJ2-7; 7 nucleotides agree with TRBD1. Germline assignment: CDR1 MGHDK and CDR2 SYGVNS. With 4 bases clipped from V and 6 bases from J, the junction kept 3 bases outside the gene matches. This CDR3 comprises 12 residues. The CDR3 loop reads CASSATGFEQYF. The CDR3 nucleotides read TGTGCCAGCAGTGCGACAGGGTTCGAGCAGTACTTC.

This chain uses TRBV2 with TRBJ1-4; D gene unclear. Germline-derived CDR1 and CDR2 are SNHLY and FYNNEI. The V end was cut by 2 bases, the J end by 7 bases, with 11 bases between. The CDR3 covers 14 residues. As DNA, the CDR3 is TGTGCCAGCAGTGAACGGGCAAGCTCTGAAAAACTGTTTTTT. This codes for CASSERASSEKLFF.

This chain joins TRBV7-6 and TRBJ2-1; tentatively, D is TRBD2 (6 bases). Germline CDR1 reads SGHVS; CDR2 reads FNYEAQ. V lost 5 bases and J lost 5, with 10 bases in between. The CDR3 is 13 amino acids. The CDR3 loop is CASSVDYNNEQFF. In nucleotides, the CDR3 is TGTGCCAGCAGCGTGGACTACAACAATGAGCAGTTCTTC. Full variable domain (remainder filled in from reference TRBV7-6 and TRBJ2-1): GAGVSQSPRYKVTKRGQDVALRCDPISGHVSLYWYRQALGQGPEFLTYFNYEAQQDKSGLPNDRFSAERPEGSISTLTIQRTEQRDSAMYRCASSVDYNNEQFFGPGTRLTVL.

The CDR3 DNA sequence: TGTGCCAGCAGCGGAGCGGGGGACACCTACGAGCAGTACTTC. Its protein product is CASSGAGDTYEQYF. The chain combines TRBV28 with TRBJ2-7; 8 positions agree with TRBD2. The length of the CDR3 is 14 residues. Looked up from germline, CDR1 is MDHEN and CDR2 is SYDVKM. The trim removed 6 bases at V and 2 bases at J, leaving 6 bases unmatched.

V gene TRBV7-6 combines with J gene TRBJ2-1; tentatively, D is TRBD2 (6 bases). Trimming took off 1 base at V and 7 bases at J, with 14 bases between the two ends. The germline gives CDR1 SGHVS, CDR2 FNYEAQ. The CDR3 has 15 amino acids. CDR3 region: CASSLGPGLANEQFF. DNA for the CDR3: TGTGCCAGCAGCTTAGGGCCCGGTCTAGCGAATGAGCAGTTCTTC.

The V and J genes are TRBV10-3 and TRBJ2-3; 11 bases map to TRBD2. The J segment lost 1 base and the V segment lost 6 bases, leaving 3 bases of the junction unmatched. CDR3 size: 15 residues. Germline lookup yields CDR1 ENHRY and CDR2 SYGVKD. CDR3: CAISPGLAGTDTQYF. CDR3 nucleotide sequence: TGTGCCATCAGCCCGGGACTAGCGGGCACAGATACGCAGTATTTT.

The chain has TRBV18 and TRBJ1-4, with a weak D call TRBD1 (6 bases). The CDR3 runs to 16 residues. Trimming took off 4 bases at V and 0 bases at J, with 12 bases between the two ends. Germline V CDR1 and CDR2: KGHSH, LQKENI. The CDR3 is CASSQGVGPTNEKLFF. In DNA, the CDR3 is TGTGCCAGCTCACAGGGGGTTGGTCCAACTAATGAAAAACTGTTTTTT. The complete variable domain, with remaining parts taken from reference TRBV18 and TRBJ1-4, reads NAGVMQNPRHLVRRRGQEARLRCSPMKGHSHVYWYRQLPEEGLKFMVYLQKENIIDESGMPKERFSAEFPKEGPSILRIQQVVRGDSAAYFCASSQGVGPTNEKLFFGSGTQLSVL.

V is TRBV19 and J is TRBJ2-7; 12 nucleotides match TRBD1. The CDR3 runs 16 residues. The trim removed 6 bases at V and 4 bases at J, leaving 10 bases unmatched. Looked up from germline, CDR1 is LNHDA and CDR2 is SQIVND (reference sequence). CDR3 DNA: TGTGCCAGTAGCCATTTTCCGGGACAGGGGGCTTACGAGCAGTACTTC. This encodes CASSHFPGQGAYEQYF.

The sample holds one count of this clone. CDR3 in DNA: TGTGCCAGCAGTGACGGAGGGGGATGGGAAAAACTGTTTTTT. Its protein is CASSDGGGWEKLFF. The rearrangement links TRBV2 to TRBJ1-4; TRBD1 is a possible D gene (6 bases). In germline, CDR1 is SNHLY, CDR2 FYNNEI. The V gene lost 3 bases and the J gene lost 8 bases, with 13 bases spanning the gap. CDR3 size: 14 residues. The full variable domain, completed using reference TRBV2 and TRBJ1-4, is EPEVTQTPSHQVTQMGQEVILRCVPISNHLYFYWYRQILGQKVEFLVSFYNNEISEKSEIFDDQFSVERPDGSNFTLKIRSTKLEDSAMYFCASSDGGGWEKLFFGSGTQLSVL.

V gene TRBV30 combines with J gene TRBJ2-2; 12 bases are shared with TRBD2. Unmatched junction bases numbered 7, after V lost 4 bases and J lost 7 bases. Germline V gives CDR1 GTSNPN, CDR2 SVGIG (reference sequence). The CDR3 covers 15 residues. The CDR3: CAWNGGLAGGGELFF. The DNA of the CDR3 is TGTGCCTGGAACGGGGGACTAGCGGGTGGCGGGGAGCTGTTTTTT. Full variable domain (missing parts from reference TRBV30 and TRBJ2-2): SQTIHQWPATLVQPVGSPLSLECTVEGTSNPNLYWYRQAAGRGLQLLFYSVGIGQISSEVPQNLSASRPQDRQFILSSKKLLLSDSGFYLCAWNGGLAGGGELFFGEGSRLTVL.

The V and J genes are TRBV7-9 and TRBJ1-4; the D gene is possibly TRBD1 (6 bases). This CDR3 comprises 14 residues. Trimming cost V 5 bases and J 7 bases, with 14 bases left between them. In germline, CDR1 is SEHNR, CDR2 FQNEAQ (reference sequence). Written as DNA, the CDR3 is TGTGCCAGCAGCCTCAACAGGGCGGGTGAAAAACTGTTTTTT. It codes for CASSLNRAGEKLFF.

V and J are TRBV7-8 and TRBJ2-7, with 12 bases matching TRBD2. V gave up 5 bases and J gave up 7 bases; unmatched junction bases: 9. Germline CDR1 SGHVS, CDR2 FQNEAQ. This CDR3 contains 15 residues. CDR3 nucleotide sequence: TGTGCCAGCAGCCTGAGACTAGCGGGAGTGAGGGAGCAGTACTTC. Translated, it gives CASSLRLAGVREQYF.

The J gene is TRBJ2-5, the V gene TRBV11-3, with D unclear. CDR3 size: 14 residues. Trimming took 1 base from V and 5 from J, leaving 11 bases between them. The germline V gene has CDR1 SGHNT and CDR2 YENEEA. CDR3 sequence reads: CASSLAGQLETQYF. The CDR3 coding sequence is TGTGCCAGCAGCTTAGCGGGCCAGTTGGAGACCCAGTACTTC.

This chain links TRBV28 with TRBJ1-5; 9 nucleotides agree with TRBD1. Per the germline V gene, CDR1 is MDHEN and CDR2 is SYDVKM. The ends lost 5 bases at V and 2 bases at J; junction bases unmatched: 7. The CDR3 has 16 amino acids. In DNA, the CDR3 is TGTGCCAGCAGTATACAGGGGGCATTGGGCAATCAGCCCCAGCATTTT. It is translated as CASSIQGALGNQPQHF.

The V call is TRBV7-9, the J call TRBJ2-1, with 10 bases lining up with TRBD2. The CDR3 length is 15 residues. V dropped 3 bases and J dropped 8; count of bases not matched to a gene: 7. Per the germline V gene, CDR1 is SEHNR and CDR2 is FQNEAQ (reference sequence). The chain's CDR3 is CASSLALAGMYEQFF. The CDR3 nucleotides read TGTGCCAGCAGCTTGGCACTAGCGGGAATGTATGAGCAGTTCTTC.

This clone was detected once. The V gene is TRBV5-1, the J gene TRBJ1-1; D is unclear. CDR1 and CDR2 (germline): SGHRS, YFSETQ. With 0 bases removed from V and 3 bases from J, the gap between germline ends came to 9 bases. The CDR3 sequence is 14 residues long. The CDR3 region is CASSLAEEDTEAFF. The CDR3 nucleotides are TGCGCCAGCAGCTTGGCCGAGGAGGACACTGAAGCTTTCTTT.

In this sample, this clone turned up once. The chain uses TRBV9 and TRBJ2-4, with D tentatively TRBD2 (6 bases). Per the germline V gene, CDR1 is SGDLS and CDR2 is YYNGEE. The V and J ends lost 3 bases and 1 base respectively, with 14 bases between them. The length of the CDR3 is 16 residues. In DNA form, the CDR3 reads TGTGCCAGCAGCGCCTCGACTAGTTACGCCAAAAACATTCAGTACTTC. As protein: CASSASTSYAKNIQYF.

The genes are TRBV10-2 and TRBJ1-1; 7 bases are a match to TRBD1. CDR1 is WSHSY, CDR2 SAAADI, per germline. The CDR3 sequence is 14 residues long. Trimming took 3 bases from V and 2 from J; bases not matched to a gene: 3. CDR3 amino acids: CASSDQGGNTEAFF. Written as DNA, the CDR3 is TGCGCCAGCAGTGACCAGGGGGGAAACACTGAAGCTTTCTTT.

The CDR3 here is CASSLHPAGAAEQYF. The CDR3 bases are TGTGCCAGCAGCTTACATCCAGCGGGAGCAGCCGAGCAGTACTTC. This sequence joins TRBV7-2 and TRBJ2-7, with TRBD2 matching over 8 bases. Per germline, CDR1 SGHTA and CDR2 FQGNSA. V lost 2 bases, J lost 6 bases, and 9 bases stayed unmatched. The CDR3 consists of 15 residues.

The chain recombines TRBV19 with TRBJ1-1; 7 bases match TRBD1. CDR1 LNHDA and CDR2 SQIVND come from the germline V gene (reference sequence). Trimming took 8 bases from V and 0 from J; bases not matched to a gene: 15. This CDR3 has 17 residues. CDR3 amino acids: CASLRGTDRSLNTEAFF. The CDR3 DNA follows: TGTGCCAGTCTAAGGGGGACGGACAGGTCGTTGAACACTGAAGCTTTCTTT.

This chain connects TRBV19 to TRBJ1-5; possible D gene TRBD1, 6 bases. This CDR3 has 16 residues. Trimming stripped 9 bases from V and 0 bases from J, with 18 bases between. Germline V gives CDR1 LNHDA, CDR2 SQIVND (reference sequence). The CDR3 reads CASHTGLGYSNQPQHF. The CDR3 coding sequence is TGTGCCAGCCATACAGGGTTAGGCTATAGCAATCAGCCCCAGCATTTT.

This sequence joins TRBV2 and TRBJ2-3; D possibly corresponds to TRBD2 (5 bases). From germline, CDR1 is SNHLY and CDR2 FYNNEI. The CDR3 spans 13 residues. Trimming took 7 bases from V and 8 from J, leaving 16 bases between them. The CDR3 DNA is TGTGCCAGCACCGTTAAGGGCGCGGGTACGCAGTATTTT. This translates into CASTVKGAGTQYF.

The V and J genes are TRBV19 and TRBJ2-7; the match to TRBD1 covers 8 bases. The CDR3 runs 14 residues. The germline V gene encodes CDR1 LNHDA and CDR2 SQIVND (reference sequence). After removal of 5 bases from V and 0 bases from J, the junction contained 3 bases not matched to a gene. In DNA, the CDR3 is TGTGCCAGTAGTCGACAGGGGTCCTCCTACGAGCAGTACTTC. Translated, it gives CASSRQGSSYEQYF.